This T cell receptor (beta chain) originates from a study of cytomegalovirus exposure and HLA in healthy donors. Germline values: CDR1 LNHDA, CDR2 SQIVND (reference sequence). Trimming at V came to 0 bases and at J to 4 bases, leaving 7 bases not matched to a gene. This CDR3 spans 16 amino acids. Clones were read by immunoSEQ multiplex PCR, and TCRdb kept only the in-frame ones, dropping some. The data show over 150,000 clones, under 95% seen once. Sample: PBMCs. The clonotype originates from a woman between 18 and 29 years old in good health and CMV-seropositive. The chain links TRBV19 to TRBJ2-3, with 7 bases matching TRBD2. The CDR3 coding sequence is TGTGCCAGTAGTATAGATGGCGGGAGCGGGGCAGATACGCAGTATTTT. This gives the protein CASSIDGGSGADTQYF.